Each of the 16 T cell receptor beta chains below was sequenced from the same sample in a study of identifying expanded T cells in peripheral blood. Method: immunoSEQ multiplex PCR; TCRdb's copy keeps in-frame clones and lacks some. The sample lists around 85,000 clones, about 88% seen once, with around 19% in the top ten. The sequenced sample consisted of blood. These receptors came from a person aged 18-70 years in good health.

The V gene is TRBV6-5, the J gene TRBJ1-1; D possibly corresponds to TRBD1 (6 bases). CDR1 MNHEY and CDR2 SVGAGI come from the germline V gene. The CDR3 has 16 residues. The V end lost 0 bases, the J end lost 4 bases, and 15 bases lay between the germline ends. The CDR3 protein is CASSYSTQGGFTEAFF. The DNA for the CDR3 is TGTGCCAGCAGTTACTCCACCCAAGGGGGATTCACTGAAGCTTTCTTT.

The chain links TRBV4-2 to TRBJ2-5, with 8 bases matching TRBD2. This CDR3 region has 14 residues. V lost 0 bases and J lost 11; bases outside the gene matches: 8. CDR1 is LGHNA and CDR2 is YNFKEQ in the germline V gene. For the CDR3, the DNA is TGTGCCAGCAGCCAAGATGGTAGCGGGGTTAGGCAGTACTTC. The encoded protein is CASSQDGSGVRQYF.

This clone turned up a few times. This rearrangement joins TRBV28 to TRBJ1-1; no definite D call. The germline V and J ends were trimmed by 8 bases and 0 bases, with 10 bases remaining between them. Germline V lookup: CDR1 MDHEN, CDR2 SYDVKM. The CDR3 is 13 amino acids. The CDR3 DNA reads TGTGCCAGCTTCGGCACAATGAACACTGAAGCTTTCTTT. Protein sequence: CASFGTMNTEAFF.

In DNA form, the CDR3 reads TGTGCCAGTAGTATACAGGGATGGGGCAATCAGCCCCAGCATTTT. It is translated as CASSIQGWGNQPQHF. The rearrangement joins TRBV19 to TRBJ1-5; a weak D match, TRBD1 (5 bases). V was shortened by 2 bases and J by 2 bases, with 10 bases between the two germline ends. In germline, CDR1 is LNHDA, CDR2 SQIVND (reference sequence). The CDR3 covers 15 residues.

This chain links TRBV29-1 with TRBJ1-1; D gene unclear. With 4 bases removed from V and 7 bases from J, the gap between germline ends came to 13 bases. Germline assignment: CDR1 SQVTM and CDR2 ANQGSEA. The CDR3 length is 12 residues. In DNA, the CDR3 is TGCAGCGTTGTAGACTCTTCCTTTGAAGCTTTCTTT. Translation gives CSVVDSSFEAFF.

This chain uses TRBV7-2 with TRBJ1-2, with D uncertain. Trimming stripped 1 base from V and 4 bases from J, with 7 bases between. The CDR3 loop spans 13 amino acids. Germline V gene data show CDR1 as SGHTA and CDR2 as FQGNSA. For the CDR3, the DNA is TGTGCCAGCAGCTTAGACAGCTCCTATGGCTACACCTTC. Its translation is CASSLDSSYGYTF. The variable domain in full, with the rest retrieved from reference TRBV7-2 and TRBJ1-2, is GAGVSQSPSNKVTEKGKDVELRCDPISGHTALYWYRQSLGQGLEFLIYFQGNSAPDKSGLPSDRFSAERTGGSVSTLTIQRTQQEDSAVYLCASSLDSSYGYTFGSGTRLTVV.

The chain's CDR3 is CASSPGLAGTNEQFF. DNA for the CDR3: TGCGCCAGCAGCCCTGGACTAGCGGGTACTAATGAGCAGTTCTTC. The chain is built from TRBV4-3 and TRBJ2-1; 11 bases map to TRBD2. The CDR3 totals 15 residues. Trimming at V came to 4 bases and at J to 7 bases, leaving 6 bases not matched to a gene. Germline V gene data show CDR1 as LGHNA and CDR2 as YSLEER.

The CDR3 protein is CASSLALAGVQETQYF. CDR3 nucleotides: TGCGCCAGCAGCTTGGCCCTAGCGGGGGTACAAGAGACCCAGTACTTC. The chain links TRBV5-1 to TRBJ2-5; 10 nucleotides line up with TRBD2. The CDR3 has 16 residues. Per germline, CDR1 SGHRS and CDR2 YFSETQ. V shed 0 bases, J shed 2 bases, and the junction held 4 bases outside the gene matches.

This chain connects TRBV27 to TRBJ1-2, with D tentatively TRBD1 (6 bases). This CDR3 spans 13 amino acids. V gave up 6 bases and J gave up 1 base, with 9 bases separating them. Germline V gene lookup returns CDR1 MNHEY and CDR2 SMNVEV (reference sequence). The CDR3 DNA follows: TGTGCCAGCAGCAACAGGGATAACTATGGCTACACCTTC. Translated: CASSNRDNYGYTF.

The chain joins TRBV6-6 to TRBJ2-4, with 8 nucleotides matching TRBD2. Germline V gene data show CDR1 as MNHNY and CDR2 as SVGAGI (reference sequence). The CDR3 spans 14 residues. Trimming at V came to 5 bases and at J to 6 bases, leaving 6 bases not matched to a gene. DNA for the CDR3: TGTGCCAGCAGTAGCGGGGGAACGGGAAACATTCAGTACTTC. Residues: CASSSGGTGNIQYF.

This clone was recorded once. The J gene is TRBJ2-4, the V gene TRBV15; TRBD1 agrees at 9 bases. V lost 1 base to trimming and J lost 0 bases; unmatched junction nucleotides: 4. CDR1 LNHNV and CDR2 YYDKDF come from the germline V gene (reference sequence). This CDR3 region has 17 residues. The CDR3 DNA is TGTGCCACCAGCAGAGGGGGGACAGGGAGAGCCAAAAACATTCAGTACTTC. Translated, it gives CATSRGGTGRAKNIQYF.

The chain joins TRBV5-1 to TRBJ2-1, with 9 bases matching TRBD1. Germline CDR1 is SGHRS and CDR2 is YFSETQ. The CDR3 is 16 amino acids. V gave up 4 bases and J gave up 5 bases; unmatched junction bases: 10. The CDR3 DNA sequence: TGCGCCAGCAGCGGCCCGGGACAGGGTCCCCACAATGAGCAGTTCTTC. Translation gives CASSGPGQGPHNEQFF.

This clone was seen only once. In DNA, the CDR3 is TGCGCCAGCAGCTTGGGAGAGGGATGGGCCGCGAAAACCCTCCACTTT. Residues: CASSLGEGWAAKTLHF. This chain joins TRBV5-1 and TRBJ1-6; no clear D. V was trimmed by 0 bases and J by 14 bases, leaving 21 bases between them. Per the germline V gene, CDR1 is SGHRS and CDR2 is YFSETQ. The CDR3 contains 16 residues.

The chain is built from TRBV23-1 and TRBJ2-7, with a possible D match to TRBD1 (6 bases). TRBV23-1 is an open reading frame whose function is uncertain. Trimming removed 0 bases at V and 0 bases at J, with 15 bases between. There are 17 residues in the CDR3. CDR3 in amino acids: CASSQSTGERSSYEQYF. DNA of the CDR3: TGCGCCAGCAGTCAATCGACAGGCGAAAGGAGCTCCTACGAGCAGTACTTC.

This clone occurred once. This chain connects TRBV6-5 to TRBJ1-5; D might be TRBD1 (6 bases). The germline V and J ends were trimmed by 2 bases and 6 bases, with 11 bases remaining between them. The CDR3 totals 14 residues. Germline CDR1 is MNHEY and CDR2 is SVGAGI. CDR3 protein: CASSYEGGRQPQHF. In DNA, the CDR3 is TGTGCCAGCAGTTACGAAGGGGGGCGTCAGCCCCAGCATTTT.

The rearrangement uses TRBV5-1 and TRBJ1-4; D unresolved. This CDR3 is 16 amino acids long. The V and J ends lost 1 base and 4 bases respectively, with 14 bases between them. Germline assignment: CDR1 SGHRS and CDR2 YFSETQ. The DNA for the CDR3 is TGCGCCAGCAGCTTGATCTTGGGCAGCCGTAATGAAAAACTGTTTTTT. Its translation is CASSLILGSRNEKLFF.